This T cell receptor beta chain was sequenced for a study of blood T cell repertoires in COVID-19. Across the whole study: The United States, Italy and Spain provided the acute and convalescent COVID-19 samples. Sample material is recorded as cDNA or gDNA derived from T cells, B-cell-depleted T cells, or PBMCs.

This clone appeared once. Germline V gives CDR1 KGHDR, CDR2 SFDVKD. Trimming cost V 4 bases and J 2 bases; bases outside gene matches: 7. CDR3 length equals 16 residues. Original data processing: How many nucleated cells were present was estimated from reference gene primer amplification. The assay was immunoSEQ multiplex PCR, and TCRdb's table has in-frame clones only and misses some. The V and J calls and clone size come from that table; D and trimming were worked out from the DNA. The sample has approximately 280,000 clones; roughly 90% are singletons. The clonotype comes from a man in his forties with acute or convalescent COVID-19. The chain links TRBV24-1 to TRBJ2-7; TRBD1 agrees at 10 bases. Specimen: peripheral blood. The CDR3 DNA reads TGTGCCACCAGTGAAGCTACGGGACAGGGGACCTACGAGCAGTACTTC. Translating it yields CATSEATGQGTYEQYF.